The TCR beta chain under discussion was sequenced for a study of blood T cell repertoires in COVID-19. For the study at large: The analysed material was cDNA or gDNA that came from T cells, B-cell-depleted T cells, or PBMCs.

How the authors handled the data: Reference gene primer amplification yielded estimated nucleated cell counts. Profiling relied on immunoSEQ multiplex PCR, and the TCRdb table lists in-frame clones only, not all of them. The V and J calls and the clone size are those of that table, but D and trimming were determined from the DNA. The table lists 200,000 to 300,000 clones, about 86% of them singletons. Participants were placed into cohorts based on the clinical history they reported. The clonotype comes from a woman between 40 and 50 years old with acute COVID-19. The sequencing sample was made of PBMCs or T cells enriched from blood (not recorded which).

The CDR3 nucleotides are TGTGCCAGCAGCTCCGGACTAGCGGGACCCTACGAGCAGTACTTC. This codes for CASSSGLAGPYEQYF. The chain couples TRBV5-4 to TRBJ2-7, with 12 bases matching TRBD2. CDR1 is SGHNT and CDR2 is YYREEE in the germline V gene (reference sequence). The trim removed 3 bases at V and 2 bases at J, leaving 3 bases unmatched. The CDR3 totals 15 residues.